Following are 16 T cell receptor beta chains from one sample sequenced in a study of blood T cells in healthy people across ages. The second PCR ran roughly 6 to 11 cycles with a sample-barcoded 5' primer and J-beta primers. From the 5' RACE reads, TCRdb called clonotypes with MiXCR, one entry per CDR3 protein. The table records 600,000 or so distinct CDR3 sequences, under 25% of them present only once. The sample consisted of blood. The source is a man aged 65-85 years in good health.

In DNA form, the CDR3 reads TGCGCCAGCAGCCAAACTCAGCGGGGCGCGGTGAATACGCAGTATTTT. Protein: CASSQTQRGAVNTQYF. The chain combines TRBV4-1 with TRBJ2-3, with TRBD2 matching 7 bases. Trimming cost V 2 bases and J 7 bases; bases outside gene matches: 12. The germline CDR1 and CDR2 sequences are MGHRA and YSYEKL. The CDR3 consists of 16 residues.

The chain uses TRBV9 and TRBJ1-2; D ambiguous. Trimming pared 0 bases from V and 0 bases from J, leaving 12 bases between. Germline CDR1 SGDLS, CDR2 YYNGEE. This CDR3 contains 16 residues. As DNA, the CDR3 is TGTGCCAGCAGCGTAGTGGCAGATACTACTAACTATGGCTACACCTTC. Amino acid sequence: CASSVVADTTNYGYTF.

The J gene is TRBJ2-7, the V gene TRBV5-1; D unresolved. The length of the CDR3 is 14 residues. Germline values: CDR1 SGHRS, CDR2 YFSETQ. V shed 0 bases and J shed 3 bases, with 10 bases lying between them. CDR3 sequence reads: CASSLAGQDYEQYF. The CDR3 DNA reads as TGCGCCAGCAGCTTGGCCGGGCAAGACTACGAGCAGTACTTC.

The rearrangement links TRBV5-1 to TRBJ2-7, with D uncertain. Germline CDR1 reads SGHRS; CDR2 reads YFSETQ. The CDR3 contains 14 residues. V was pared by 5 bases and J by 0 bases, with 12 bases between. For the CDR3, the DNA is TGCGCCAGCAGGTCCTCTTGGGGCTCCTACGAGCAGTACTTC. Its protein product is CASRSSWGSYEQYF.

In this sample, this clonotype turned up a few times. The chain links TRBV29-1 to TRBJ2-7, with TRBD2 matching 8 bases. The CDR3 covers 14 residues. V lost 3 bases and J lost 3; bases outside the gene matches: 7. CDR1 and CDR2 from the germline V gene are SQVTM and ANQGSEA. CDR3 sequence: CSVEGGREGYEQYF. CDR3 nucleotides: TGCAGCGTTGAGGGTGGCCGGGAGGGCTACGAGCAGTACTTC.

V gene TRBV20-1 combines with J gene TRBJ2-5; 7 positions match TRBD2. V lost 0 bases, J lost 3 bases, and 4 bases stayed unmatched. Germline V CDR1 and CDR2: DFQATT, SNEGSKA (reference sequence). The CDR3 covers 14 residues. CDR3 protein: CSAREGLAEETQYF. As DNA, the CDR3 is TGCAGTGCTAGAGAGGGGCTAGCGGAAGAGACCCAGTACTTC.

This chain links TRBV10-3 with TRBJ2-2, with 9 nucleotides matching TRBD2. V shed 0 bases, J shed 4 bases, and the junction held 3 bases outside the gene matches. The germline gives CDR1 ENHRY, CDR2 SYGVKD. The CDR3 extends over 16 amino acids. As DNA, the CDR3 is TGTGCCATCAGTGAGTCTAGCGGGAGCGGCACCGGGGAGCTGTTTTTT. Its translation is CAISESSGSGTGELFF.

A remark on this clonotype: One junction end does not reproduce the germline sequence, and a read error may be involved. The chain carries TRBV28 and TRBJ2-5; TRBD2 matches 7 bases. The CDR3 extends over 15 amino acids. CDR1 is MDHEN and CDR2 is SYDVKM in the germline V gene. CDR3 DNA sequence: TGTGCCAGCAGTTTTGCTCCGCGGGAGATAGAGACCCAGTGCTTC. Translated, it gives CASSFAPREIETQCF.

Of note for this clonotype: An end of the junction does not agree with germline; a read error may underlie this. This chain connects TRBV20-1 to TRBJ2-1; perhaps TRBD1 as D (6 bases). CDR1 is DFQATT, CDR2 SNEGSKA, per germline (reference sequence). CDR3 size: 11 residues. CDR3 DNA: TGCAGTGCTAGAGATTATCAGGACAGAGTCTTC. The encoded protein is CSARDYQDRVF.

This clonotype was seen a handful of times. This chain links TRBV5-5 with TRBJ2-7; 9 positions match TRBD1. The trim removed 0 bases at V and 3 bases at J, leaving 7 bases unmatched. The CDR3 is 16 residues long. Germline loops: CDR1 SGHKS, CDR2 YYEKEE (reference sequence). DNA for the CDR3: TGTGCCAGCAGCTTGGATCTACCGGGACAGGGCTACGAGCAGTACTTC. Amino acid sequence: CASSLDLPGQGYEQYF.

The chain combines TRBV20-1 with TRBJ2-1, with 9 positions matching TRBD2. This CDR3 region has 15 residues. Germline lookup yields CDR1 DFQATT and CDR2 SNEGSKA (reference sequence). V lost 4 bases to trimming and J lost 5 bases; unmatched junction nucleotides: 9. The CDR3 spells CSANLRASGNNEQFF. The DNA of the CDR3 is TGCAGTGCTAATCTGCGGGCTAGCGGGAACAATGAGCAGTTCTTC.

The chain uses TRBV19 and TRBJ2-3, with TRBD2 as a possible D gene (5 bases). CDR1 is LNHDA and CDR2 is SQIVND in the germline V gene (reference sequence). Trimming removed 5 bases at V and 3 bases at J, with 9 bases between. The CDR3 spans 13 residues. This CDR3 reads CASSARTTDTQYF. The CDR3 DNA follows: TGTGCCAGTAGTGCCCGGACTACAGATACGCAGTATTTT.

This clonotype has only a few counts. The chain employs TRBV3-1 and TRBJ2-1; D might be TRBD2 (5 bases). There are 14 residues in the CDR3. The V and J ends lost 8 bases and 4 bases respectively, with 15 bases between them. Germline V gene data show CDR1 as LGHDT and CDR2 as YNNKEL (reference sequence). The CDR3: CASSAVGAYNEQFF. The CDR3 DNA is TGTGCCAGCTCCGCGGTGGGAGCATACAATGAGCAGTTCTTC.

This clonotype was observed a few times. The gene calls are TRBV7-3 and TRBJ2-1, with 9 bases lining up with TRBD1. In germline, CDR1 is SGHTA, CDR2 FQGTGA. The CDR3 length is 14 residues. Trimming took 4 bases from V and 10 from J; bases not matched to a gene: 8. The CDR3 DNA follows: TGTGCCAGCAGCTATTTAGACAGGGGGGGGGAGCAGTTCTTC. This sequence encodes CASSYLDRGGEQFF.

This chain connects TRBV28 to TRBJ1-5; no definite D call. Germline CDR1 is MDHEN and CDR2 is SYDVKM. The CDR3 runs to 14 residues. V lost 4 bases to trimming and J lost 2 bases, with 9 bases between them. This chain's CDR3 is CASSWTGGNQPQHF. DNA for the CDR3: TGTGCCAGCAGTTGGACGGGCGGCAATCAGCCCCAGCATTTT.

This clonotype was recorded a few times. Just one base apart from a much larger clone, this may be a read error. This chain uses TRBV20-1 with TRBJ2-1; D is uncertain. The V gene's germline CDR1 is DFQATT and CDR2 SNEGSKA (reference sequence). The length of the CDR3 is 11 residues. The CDR3 DNA reads as TGCAGTGCCCAGGACGGGTACGAGCAGCACTTC. Its protein product is CSAQDGYEQHF.